These 27 T cell receptor beta chains share one sample of origin, sequenced in a study of blood T cell repertoires in COVID-19. Clones were read by immunoSEQ multiplex PCR, and TCRdb kept only the in-frame ones, dropping some. The sample has 83,000 or so clones; around 79% are singletons. The sample consisted of peripheral blood. These receptors all come from an elderly woman with acute or convalescent COVID-19.

The gene calls are TRBV19 and TRBJ2-5; 8 bases map to TRBD1. With 7 bases clipped from V and 5 bases from J, the junction kept 6 bases outside the gene matches. Germline CDR1 reads LNHDA; CDR2 reads SQIVND (reference sequence). This CDR3 has 13 amino acids. For the CDR3, the DNA is TGTGCCAGTACAGGGGGCGCTCGGGAGACCCAGTACTTC. This translates into CASTGGARETQYF.

This chain links TRBV6-2 or TRBV6-3 with TRBJ1-5; 12 nucleotides align to TRBD1. This CDR3 comprises 17 residues. Trimming removed 5 bases from V and 5 bases from J; junction bases left unmatched: 10. CDR1 is MNHEY and CDR2 is SVGEGT in the germline V gene. The DNA of the CDR3 is TGTGCCAGCAGTCCGCTGTTAGGGACAGGGGGCGATCAGCCCCAGCATTTT. As protein: CASSPLLGTGGDQPQHF.

This clone is a singleton in its sample. For the CDR3, the DNA is TGCGCCAGCAGCCAACATCTTCCAGTTGCAACTAATGAAAAACTGTTTTTT. As protein: CASSQHLPVATNEKLFF. The chain couples TRBV4-3 to TRBJ1-4; no clear D gene. CDR1 is LGHNA, CDR2 YSLEER, per germline. The CDR3 extends over 17 amino acids. With 2 bases removed from V and 0 bases from J, the gap between germline ends came to 13 bases.

A few counts support this clone. The CDR3 DNA reads as TGTGCCAGCAGCCAATCTTCAGGGGCAGGTGAAAAACTGTTTTTT. Translation: CASSQSSGAGEKLFF. The chain joins TRBV16 to TRBJ1-4, with a weak D call TRBD1 (6 bases). The CDR3 consists of 15 residues. Germline V CDR1 and CDR2: KGHSY, FQNENV. With 0 bases removed from V and 7 bases from J, the gap between germline ends came to 12 bases.

The chain links TRBV19 to TRBJ1-2, with a tentative D call TRBD1 (6 bases). Trimming shortened V by 6 bases and J by 4 bases, and 12 bases separated the two germline ends. Germline V gene sequence: CDR1 LNHDA, CDR2 SQIVND (reference sequence). This CDR3 comprises 13 residues. CDR3 nucleotides: TGTGCCAGTAGGCTACAGGGATTCTATGGCTACACCTTC. Residues: CASRLQGFYGYTF.

The rearrangement links TRBV4-3 to TRBJ2-5; no firm D call. Germline lookup yields CDR1 LGHNA and CDR2 YSLEER. CDR3 length: 15 residues. The ends were cut back, 1 base at V and 1 base at J, with 10 bases in the middle. The CDR3 bases are TGCGCCAGCAGCCAAGTCTCCGCGCCCCAAGAGACCCAGTACTTC. Translating it yields CASSQVSAPQETQYF.

The chain carries TRBV7-2 and TRBJ2-7, with 12 bases aligning to TRBD1. The CDR3 consists of 17 residues. The junction had 6 bases not matched to a gene; V was cut back by 1 base and J by 2 bases. CDR1 SGHTA and CDR2 FQGNSA come from the germline V gene. CDR3 nucleotides: TGTGCCAGCAGCTTAGTGGCGGGACAGGGGGCAGCCTACGAGCAGTACTTC. Protein sequence: CASSLVAGQGAAYEQYF.

This chain links TRBV5-5 with TRBJ1-5, with 7 bases fitting TRBD1. The CDR3 consists of 16 residues. Germline V CDR1 and CDR2: SGHKS, YYEKEE (reference sequence). V dropped 2 bases and J dropped 3; count of bases not matched to a gene: 8. DNA of the CDR3: TGTGCCAGCAGCTTACAACTGGGACAGTTCAATCAGCCCCAGCATTTT. Translation: CASSLQLGQFNQPQHF.

V is TRBV5-5 and J is TRBJ1-1, with D tentatively TRBD1 (6 bases). Germline loops: CDR1 SGHKS, CDR2 YYEKEE (reference sequence). With 0 bases removed from V and 6 bases from J, the gap between germline ends came to 15 bases. The CDR3 runs to 15 residues. In DNA form, the CDR3 reads TGTGCCAGCAGCTTGGACACTGGGGGGGGGCCTGAAGCTTTCTTT. It translates to CASSLDTGGGPEAFF.

The chain combines TRBV3-1 (or the pseudogene TRBV3-2) with TRBJ1-1; D is undetermined. The CDR3 contains 14 residues. V lost 1 base to trimming and J lost 1 base, with 7 bases between them. Germline V lookup: CDR1 LGHDT, CDR2 YNNKEL (reference sequence). CDR3 region: CASSQVSGNTEAFF. In nucleotides, the CDR3 is TGTGCCAGCAGCCAAGTATCAGGGAACACTGAAGCTTTCTTT.

V usage is TRBV5-1 and J usage is TRBJ2-3; 13 bases agree with TRBD2. Germline V gives CDR1 SGHRS, CDR2 YFSETQ. The V and J ends lost 4 bases and 2 bases, in that order; junction bases with no gene match: 7. The CDR3 is 17 amino acids. The CDR3: CASSPPGTSGNTDTQYF. In DNA, the CDR3 is TGCGCCAGCAGCCCCCCCGGGACTAGCGGGAACACAGATACGCAGTATTTT. Together with reference TRBV5-1 and TRBJ2-3, the CDR3 gives the full variable domain: KAGVTQTPRYLIKTRGQQVTLSCSPISGHRSVSWYQQTPGQGLQFLFEYFSETQRNKGNFPGRFSGRQFSNSRSEMNVSTLELGDSALYLCASSPPGTSGNTDTQYFGPGTRLTVL.

This clone was seen a few times. This chain joins TRBV27 and TRBJ1-3; 7 nucleotides agree with TRBD1. CDR3 length equals 15 residues. Germline CDR1 MNHEY, CDR2 SMNVEV (reference sequence). The trim removed 0 bases at V and 2 bases at J, leaving 1 base unmatched. CDR3 amino acids: CASSLSGGAGNTIYF. As DNA, the CDR3 is TGTGCCAGCAGTTTATCAGGGGGCGCTGGAAACACCATATATTTT.

CDR3 residues: CASSTSGQGVTDTQYF. CDR3 coding DNA: TGTGCCAGCAGCACCTCGGGACAGGGGGTCACAGATACGCAGTATTTT. This rearrangement joins TRBV7-9 to TRBJ2-3; 11 bases are shared with TRBD1. CDR1 and CDR2 from the germline V gene are SEHNR and FQNEAQ (reference sequence). The CDR3 has 16 amino acids. The ends lost 5 bases at V and 2 bases at J; junction bases unmatched: 6.

This clone was recorded only once. J is TRBJ2-7 and V is TRBV12-5; 10 bases are a match to TRBD2. The CDR3 covers 19 residues. Germline CDR1 LGHNT, CDR2 FRNRAP. V lost 0 bases and J lost 0; bases outside the gene matches: 11. The CDR3: CASGLVIVAGGLSSYEQYF. As DNA, the CDR3 is TGTGCTAGTGGTTTGGTAATAGTAGCGGGGGGCCTAAGCTCCTACGAGCAGTACTTC.

Only one count was recorded for this clone. This chain joins TRBV4-3 and TRBJ2-7, with 10 bases that match TRBD1. CDR3 length: 17 amino acids. Germline V gene lookup returns CDR1 LGHNA and CDR2 YSLEER. Germline trimming cut 1 base from V and 0 bases from J; bases unmatched to any gene: 6. The CDR3 nucleotides are TGCGCCAGCAGCCAAGGGACTGGACAGGGGGGCTCCTACGAGCAGTACTTC. This codes for CASSQGTGQGGSYEQYF.

The rearrangement links TRBV2 to TRBJ1-1; D remains unclear. In germline, CDR1 is SNHLY, CDR2 FYNNEI. The V end was cut by 6 bases, the J end by 1 base, with 9 bases between. The CDR3 spans 13 residues. The CDR3 is CASSTRRNTEAFF. As DNA, the CDR3 is TGTGCCAGCAGCACCCGGAGGAACACTGAAGCTTTCTTT.

Only a few counts were recorded for this clone. The chain links TRBV5-6 to TRBJ2-3; 9 nucleotides agree with TRBD2. In germline, CDR1 is SGHDT, CDR2 YYEEEE. V gave up 4 bases and J gave up 1 base; unmatched junction bases: 7. The CDR3 consists of 16 residues. The CDR3 coding sequence is TGTGCCAGCAGCCCCCGAGCGGGGGGCCGCACAGATACGCAGTATTTT. This encodes CASSPRAGGRTDTQYF.

This sequence joins TRBV5-1 and TRBJ2-6, with D tentatively TRBD2 (5 bases). CDR1 and CDR2 from the germline V gene are SGHRS and YFSETQ. This CDR3 is 17 amino acids long. V dropped 0 bases and J dropped 0 bases, with 10 bases sitting between them. As DNA, the CDR3 is TGCGCCAGCAGCTTGGCCGGGATCGGCTCTGGGGCCAACGTCCTGACTTTC. Encoded protein: CASSLAGIGSGANVLTF. Full variable domain (outside the CDR3, taken from reference TRBV5-1 and TRBJ2-6): KAGVTQTPRYLIKTRGQQVTLSCSPISGHRSVSWYQQTPGQGLQFLFEYFSETQRNKGNFPGRFSGRQFSNSRSEMNVSTLELGDSALYLCASSLAGIGSGANVLTFGAGSRLTVL.

The gene calls are TRBV11-1 and TRBJ2-7; D perhaps matches TRBD1 (6 bases). The ends were cut back, 2 bases at V and 3 bases at J, with 11 bases in the middle. CDR1 and CDR2 from the germline V gene are SGHAT and FQDESV (reference sequence). The CDR3 loop spans 14 amino acids. CDR3: CASSLTTGLYEQYF. CDR3 DNA sequence: TGTGCCAGCAGCTTAACTACAGGGCTCTACGAGCAGTACTTC. The full variable domain, with the rest looked up from reference TRBV11-1 and TRBJ2-7, is EAEVAQSPRYKITEKSQAVAFWCDPISGHATLYWYRQILGQGPELLVQFQDESVVDDSQLPKDRFSAERLKGVDSTLKIQPAELGDSAMYLCASSLTTGLYEQYFGPGTRLTVT.

The chain is built from TRBV7-3 and TRBJ1-3; a possible D gene is TRBD1 (6 bases). This CDR3 is 15 amino acids long. Germline CDR1 SGHTA, CDR2 FQGTGA. Trimming removed 1 base at V and 3 bases at J, with 10 bases between. In nucleotides, the CDR3 is TGTGCCAGCAGCTTAAGGGACATCAATGGAAACACCATATATTTT. It translates to CASSLRDINGNTIYF. Based on the CDR3 plus reference TRBV7-3 and TRBJ1-3, the full variable domain is GAGVSQTPSNKVTEKGKYVELRCDPISGHTALYWYRQSLGQGPEFLIYFQGTGAADDSGLPNDRFFAVRPEGSVSTLKIQRTERGDSAVYLCASSLRDINGNTIYFGEGSWLTVV.

Of note for this clone: One junction end does not reproduce the germline sequence, and a read error may be involved. The V and J genes are TRBV11-2 and TRBJ2-7; 11 bases are a match to TRBD1. Germline V gene sequence: CDR1 SGHAT, CDR2 FQNNGV. This CDR3 comprises 13 residues. This CDR3 is CASSPLTRGQGEF. The CDR3 DNA reads as TGTGCCAGCAGCCCCCTCACTAGGGGACAGGGGGAGTTC.

The rearrangement joins TRBV5-1 to TRBJ1-1; the D gene is possibly TRBD1 (6 bases). Trimming pared 2 bases from V and 7 bases from J, leaving 12 bases between. Germline assignment: CDR1 SGHRS and CDR2 YFSETQ. The length of the CDR3 is 13 residues. This CDR3 is CASSLGGSGEAFF. Here the CDR3 DNA reads TGCGCCAGCAGCTTAGGGGGATCGGGTGAAGCTTTCTTT.

V and J are TRBV6-5 and TRBJ1-1; a weak D match, TRBD1 (5 bases). V dropped 0 bases and J dropped 2 bases, with 10 bases sitting between them. The CDR3 runs to 15 residues. Per germline, CDR1 MNHEY and CDR2 SVGAGI. The DNA for the CDR3 is TGTGCCAGCAGTTACTCCAGGGCAAGCAACACTGAAGCTTTCTTT. Translation gives CASSYSRASNTEAFF.

The chain employs TRBV6-1 and TRBJ2-3, with 8 bases lining up with TRBD2. Germline-derived CDR1 and CDR2 are MNHNS and SASEGT. The CDR3 has 14 residues. V was clipped by 3 bases and J by 4 bases; unmatched bases: 3. CDR3 region: CASSDSGGADTQYF. The CDR3 DNA is TGTGCCAGCAGTGATTCGGGAGGGGCAGATACGCAGTATTTT.

The V gene is TRBV10-3, the J gene TRBJ1-2, with 8 bases identical to TRBD1. Germline loops: CDR1 ENHRY, CDR2 SYGVKD. The CDR3 length is 14 residues. The trim removed 6 bases at V and 3 bases at J, leaving 6 bases unmatched. The CDR3 DNA reads as TGTGCCATCAGCGGACAGGGAGGCCACTATGGCTACACCTTC. Protein product: CAISGQGGHYGYTF.

DNA of the CDR3: TGTGCCAGCGGGGCCCAGGGGGACGCTGAAGCTTTCTTT. This codes for CASGAQGDAEAFF. The V gene is TRBV28, the J gene TRBJ1-1; TRBD1 aligns across 7 bases. The CDR3 has 13 residues. Germline V lookup: CDR1 MDHEN, CDR2 SYDVKM. J lost 6 bases, V lost 8 bases, and 9 bases had no gene match.

The CDR3 DNA follows: TGTGCCAGCAGGGATCTGACAGGGGGAGGCGAAAAACTGTTTTTT. It yields the protein CASRDLTGGGEKLFF. This chain joins TRBV6-5 and TRBJ1-4; TRBD1 agrees at 9 bases. Germline trimming cut 6 bases from V and 8 bases from J; bases unmatched to any gene: 10. From germline, CDR1 is MNHEY and CDR2 SVGAGI. CDR3 length: 15 residues.